These 23 T cell receptor beta chains originate from one sample sequenced in a study of T cell repertoires in cytomegalovirus infection. TCRdb re-called the reads through MiXCR, storing one row per CDR3 protein. The sample holds roughly 630,000 distinct CDR3 sequences, more than 20% seen once. The source material was CD8+ T cells from PBMCs. The origin of the receptors is a human donor in good health (CMV status not recorded). Some clones in this sample may be carry-over from other donors' samples.

This chain connects TRBV29-1 to TRBJ1-2; D remains ambiguous. V was pared by 2 bases and J by 5 bases, with 3 bases between. Germline-derived CDR1 and CDR2 are SQVTM and ANQGSEA. The CDR3 loop spans 10 amino acids. DNA of the CDR3: TGCAGCGTTGAATTATATGGCTACACCTTC. Encoded protein: CSVELYGYTF.

This clonotype was detected a few times. The rearrangement uses TRBV4-3 and TRBJ2-2; D unresolved. Looked up from germline, CDR1 is LGHNA and CDR2 is YSLEER. V was clipped by 4 bases and J by 6 bases, with 21 bases between them. The CDR3 sequence is 17 residues long. Here the CDR3 reads CASSPNYPTGSPGELFF. CDR3 nucleotide sequence: TGCGCCAGCAGCCCAAATTATCCCACGGGTAGCCCCGGGGAGCTGTTTTTT.

The rearrangement joins TRBV29-1 to TRBJ2-3, with a weak D call TRBD2 (6 bases). In germline, CDR1 is SQVTM, CDR2 ANQGSEA. Between the trimmed V and J ends, which lost 5 bases and 6 bases, there was a span of 9 bases. This CDR3 has 11 residues. CDR3 nucleotide sequence: TGCAGCGTTCTGGAGGGGGATACGCAGTATTTT. It yields the protein CSVLEGDTQYF.

The V gene is TRBV9, the J gene TRBJ2-1; D is perhaps TRBD1 (6 bases). The ends were cut back, 0 bases at V and 8 bases at J, with 18 bases in the middle. The CDR3 runs to 16 residues. The germline V gene has CDR1 SGDLS and CDR2 YYNGEE. The CDR3 is CASSVDGTIPHYEQFF. In nucleotides, the CDR3 is TGTGCCAGCAGCGTAGACGGGACAATCCCGCATTATGAGCAGTTCTTC.

This chain links TRBV29-1 with TRBJ2-3; D may be TRBD1 or TRBD2 (5 bases each). From germline, CDR1 is SQVTM and CDR2 ANQGSEA. Trimming pared 0 bases from V and 6 bases from J, leaving 22 bases between. There are 17 residues in the CDR3. The CDR3: CSVEDLYRGQEADTQYF. CDR3 nucleotide sequence: TGCAGCGTTGAAGATCTCTATCGGGGCCAGGAGGCGGATACGCAGTATTTT.

The rearrangement uses TRBV6-1 and TRBJ2-1; D unclear. The CDR3 totals 11 residues. V lost 8 bases to trimming and J lost 3 bases, with 5 bases between them. Germline CDR1 MNHNS, CDR2 SASEGT. The CDR3 DNA reads TGTGCCAGCCAAATCTACAATGAGCAGTTCTTC. This gives the protein CASQIYNEQFF.

The chain carries TRBV20-1 and TRBJ2-2; D is undetermined. There are 14 residues in the CDR3. Trimming cost V 3 bases and J 1 base, with 9 bases left between them. The V gene's germline CDR1 is DFQATT and CDR2 SNEGSKA (reference sequence). The CDR3 here is CSASIHLNTGELFF. CDR3 sequence (DNA): TGCAGTGCTAGCATCCACTTGAACACCGGGGAGCTGTTTTTT.

This clonotype was seen only a few times. The chain uses TRBV28 and TRBJ2-1; D possibly corresponds to TRBD1 (6 bases). This CDR3 is 14 amino acids long. Germline V gene sequence: CDR1 MDHEN, CDR2 SYDVKM. V lost 4 bases, J lost 5 bases, and 12 bases lay in between. CDR3 DNA: TGTGCCAGCAGTTCACTCTACAGGGACAATGAGCAGTTCTTC. Protein product: CASSSLYRDNEQFF.

About this clonotype: A read error may explain this, as a much larger clone is one base away. The chain uses TRBV20-1 and TRBJ2-5, with TRBD1 matching 7 bases. Germline V gene data show CDR1 as DFQATT and CDR2 as SNEGSKA (reference sequence). The V gene end was trimmed by 2 bases and the J gene end by 4 bases; junction bases not matched to a gene: 10. The CDR3 spans 15 residues. For the CDR3, the DNA is TGCAGTGCTAGATTCGACAGGGCTGGTTTAGAGACCCAGTACTTC. Its protein is CSARFDRAGLETQYF.

The V gene is TRBV23-1, the J gene TRBJ1-5, with a possible D match to TRBD1 (6 bases). TRBV23-1 is an ORF, and what it does is uncertain. Trimming took off 3 bases at V and 6 bases at J, with 18 bases between the two ends. This CDR3 is built from 16 residues. CDR3 protein: CASSHLGHAFFQPQHF. Written as DNA, the CDR3 is TGCGCCAGCAGTCACCTGGGACATGCGTTTTTTCAGCCCCAGCATTTT.

The chain couples TRBV11-3 to TRBJ2-2, with D possibly matching TRBD1 (5 bases). The length of the CDR3 is 15 residues. Trimming pared 4 bases from V and 4 bases from J, leaving 13 bases between. Germline V lookup: CDR1 SGHNT, CDR2 YENEEA. The CDR3 nucleotides read TGTGCCAGCAGCTCTGGCAGGGTGGGCACCGGGGAGCTGTTTTTT. As protein: CASSSGRVGTGELFF.

As regards this clonotype: The final CDR3 position lacks the conserved phenylalanine or tryptophan, pointing to a likely read error. This chain uses TRBV2 with TRBJ1-5, with 9 bases lining up with TRBD1. The V gene's germline CDR1 is SNHLY and CDR2 FYNNEI. With 6 bases clipped from V and 3 bases from J, the junction kept 6 bases outside the gene matches. This CDR3 comprises 15 residues. The CDR3 nucleotides are TGTGCCAGCAGCCGCGGGACAGGGAACAATCAGCCCCAGCATCTT. Translating gives CASSRGTGNNQPQHL.

Details on this clonotype: Since a much larger clone is just one base distant, this may be a read error. The V gene is TRBV7-4, the J gene TRBJ1-1, with D unclear. The CDR3 has 10 residues. V was pared by 10 bases and J by 1 base, with 4 bases between. CDR1 SGHVT and CDR2 SQSDAQ come from the germline V gene. Here the CDR3 reads CAMKNTEAFF. DNA for the CDR3: TGTGCCATGAAGAACACTGAAGCTTTCTTT. Full variable domain (missing parts from reference TRBV7-4 and TRBJ1-1): GAGVSQSPRYKVAKRGRDVALRCDSISGHVTLYWYRQTLGQGSEVLTYSQSDAQRDKSGRPSGRFSAERPERSVSTLKIQRTEQGDSAVYLCAMKNTEAFFGQGTRLTVV.

V usage is TRBV2 and J usage is TRBJ2-7; 8 bases are shared with TRBD1. The CDR3 is made up of 12 amino acids. Germline values: CDR1 SNHLY, CDR2 FYNNEI. V dropped 11 bases and J dropped 5; count of bases not matched to a gene: 8. CDR3 region: CAHGQGGDEQYF. Here the CDR3 DNA reads TGTGCCCACGGACAGGGCGGAGACGAGCAGTACTTC.

This clonotype was recorded only once. The chain uses TRBV28 and TRBJ1-1; D gene ambiguous. The CDR3 is made up of 14 amino acids. Germline values: CDR1 MDHEN, CDR2 SYDVKM. V gave up 2 bases and J gave up 6 bases, with 13 bases separating them. For the CDR3, the DNA is TGTGCCAGCAGTTTAGTTACGGGGAGGGCTGAAGCTTTCTTT. Protein: CASSLVTGRAEAFF.

In this sample, this clonotype turned up a few times. The chain recombines TRBV6-2 or TRBV6-3 with TRBJ2-2; D perhaps matches TRBD2 (6 bases). The CDR3 length is 14 residues. Germline loops: CDR1 MNHEY, CDR2 SVGEGT. Trimming removed 5 bases at V and 1 base at J, with 8 bases between. This CDR3 reads CASSEGGNTGELFF. CDR3 DNA: TGTGCCAGCAGTGAGGGAGGGAACACCGGGGAGCTGTTTTTT.

This clonotype came up many times. The genes are TRBV28 and TRBJ2-1; no clear D gene. This CDR3 has 16 amino acids. CDR1 is MDHEN and CDR2 is SYDVKM in the germline V gene. Trimming pared 6 bases from V and 1 base from J, leaving 16 bases between. CDR3 DNA: TGTGCCAGCAGGCAAGTCAGAAGCTTGTCCTACAATGAGCAGTTCTTC. Translating it yields CASRQVRSLSYNEQFF.

This clonotype appeared many times. Here the CDR3 reads CASSLDRKSNTGELFF. CDR3 coding DNA: TGTGCCAGCAGTCTCGATAGGAAGTCCAACACCGGGGAGCTGTTTTTT. This chain links TRBV6-1 with TRBJ2-2; D remains ambiguous. This CDR3 has 16 residues. The V end was cut by 5 bases, the J end by 2 bases, with 15 bases between. CDR1 is MNHNS, CDR2 SASEGT, per germline.

This clonotype has ten or more counts. The chain couples TRBV6-1 to TRBJ1-4, with TRBD1 matching over 9 bases. J lost 8 bases, V lost 7 bases, and 5 bases had no gene match. This CDR3 is 13 amino acids long. The germline V gene encodes CDR1 MNHNS and CDR2 SASEGT. The CDR3 sequence is CASKGQGGEKLFF. CDR3 DNA: TGTGCCAGCAAGGGACAGGGAGGAGAAAAACTGTTTTTT.

This clonotype was found a few times. The rearrangement joins TRBV4-1 to TRBJ1-1, with D possibly matching TRBD1 (5 bases). V was trimmed by 2 bases and J by 3 bases, leaving 10 bases between them. Germline CDR1 MGHRA, CDR2 YSYEKL. The CDR3 length is 14 residues. Here the CDR3 reads CASSQFRGDTEAFF. CDR3 nucleotide sequence: TGCGCCAGCAGCCAATTTCGGGGGGACACTGAAGCTTTCTTT.

The V call is TRBV19, the J call TRBJ2-1; TRBD1 agrees at 7 bases. Trimming removed 7 bases from V and 0 bases from J; junction bases left unmatched: 6. In germline, CDR1 is LNHDA, CDR2 SQIVND (reference sequence). This CDR3 region has 15 residues. This CDR3 is CASTTTGSSYNEQFF. DNA for the CDR3: TGTGCCAGTACCACGACAGGGAGCTCCTACAATGAGCAGTTCTTC.

The chain combines TRBV29-1 with TRBJ2-7; D gene unclear. V lost 1 base to trimming and J lost 2 bases, with 12 bases between them. CDR1 is SQVTM and CDR2 is ANQGSEA in the germline V gene. The CDR3 covers 14 residues. The CDR3 DNA reads as TGCAGCGTTGAAGTTAGGAGTCGCGCCTACGAGCAGTACTTC. Translation: CSVEVRSRAYEQYF.

This clonotype was recorded many times. The chain has TRBV7-4 and TRBJ1-1; D remains ambiguous. Trimming took off 1 base at V and 7 bases at J, with 10 bases between the two ends. Germline CDR1 SGHVT, CDR2 SQSDAQ. This CDR3 region has 13 residues. The CDR3 DNA sequence: TGTGCCAGCAGCTTAGAAACGGGGAATGAAGCTTTCTTT. Translated, it gives CASSLETGNEAFF.